The clone carrying this T cell receptor beta chain was observed a handful of times. Antigen: not known. TCRdb ran MiXCR on the reads and lists one entry per CDR3 protein. Here the sample spans roughly 860,000 distinct CDR3 sequences, around a third being singletons. These data are taken from a study of T cell repertoires in cytomegalovirus infection. Across the study: In public TCR beta signatures, there were indications of both CMV infection and matching HLA type.

The germline CDR1 and CDR2 sequences are MGHRA and YSYEKL. CDR3 size: 12 residues. Between the trimmed V and J ends, which lost 7 bases and 10 bases, there was a span of 11 bases. The source is a human donor in good health (CMV status not recorded). Some clones in this sample may be carry-over from other donors' samples. The material sequenced was cultured CD8+ T cells from PBMCs, taken from culture after CMV antigen stimulation. This rearrangement joins TRBV4-1 to TRBJ1-6, with a tentative D call TRBD1 (5 bases). CDR3 in amino acids: CASNDRFSPLHF. CDR3 nucleotide sequence: TGCGCCAGCAATGACAGATTCTCACCCCTCCACTTT.